The rows below give T cell receptor beta chains drawn from one sample of a study of radiotherapy plus CTLA-4 blockade in lung cancer. Produced via immunoSEQ multiplex PCR; TCRdb's table is partial and in-frame only. The repertoire holds tens of thousands of clones, nearly 80% seen once, with roughly a quarter in the top ten. Sequencing was performed on peripheral blood, taken from a patient treated with radiotherapy plus ipilimumab. Every receptor here comes from a human donor with non-small cell lung cancer that progressed on radiotherapy plus ipilimumab. Both conserved end residues are part of each CDR3. The D gene is left open where the match is weak. Clone size, where shown, is once, few, many, or a class for clones that have expanded.

TRBJ1-4 15 TRBV6-1 TRBD1 - TGTGCCAGCAGTGAAGCCACAGGGGGAGCGGAAAAACTGTTTTTT CASSEATGGAEKLFF
TRBJ2-3 13 TRBV29-1 - - TGCAGCGGACTAGTCACTAGCACAGATACGCAGTATTTT CSGLVTSTDTQYF
TRBJ1-5 14 TRBV2 - - TGTGCCAGCAGTGAAGGCTCCTACAATCAGCCCCAGCATTTT CASSEGSYNQPQHF
TRBJ2-7 13 TRBV2 TRBD2 - TGTGCCAGCAATTACGAGCGGGGCTACGAGCAGTACTTC CASNYERGYEQYF
TRBJ1-2 12 TRBV6-5 - - TGTGCCACAGCCGGGGGAAACTATGGCTACACCTTC CATAGGNYGYTF
TRBJ2-1 15 TRBV7-9 TRBD1 - TGTGCCAGCAGCTCCGGGACAGGGGATTACAATGAGCAGTTCTTC CASSSGTGDYNEQFF
TRBJ1-1 13 TRBV5-4 - - TGTGCCAGCAGCGCGGGGCACGGCACTGAAGCTTTCTTT CASSAGHGTEAFF
TRBJ1-5 16 TRBV19 TRBD1 - TGTGCCAGTACCCTCGGGGCGACAGGGACTAATCAGCCCCAGCATTTT CASTLGATGTNQPQHF
TRBJ2-4 16 TRBV5-6 - few TGTGCCAGCAGCTTGGGAGCGGGGACAACCAAAAACATTCAGTACTTC CASSLGAGTTKNIQYF
TRBJ2-7 20 TRBV7-6 TRBD1 - TGTGCCAGCAGCACGAGCCAAGCCTGGACAGGGGAGGGGCCCACCTACGAGCAGTACTTC CASSTSQAWTGEGPTYEQYF
TRBJ1-1 13 TRBV7-2 - - TGTGCCAGCAGCCCACAGGGGAACACTGAAGCTTTCTTT CASSPQGNTEAFF
TRBJ2-3 15 TRBV5-4 TRBD2 - TGTGCCAGCAGCCCGGGACTAGCAAGCACAGATACGCAGTATTTT CASSPGLASTDTQYF
TRBJ1-6 15 TRBV18 - - TGTGCCAGCTCACCACCGAACCAGGGTAATTCACCCCTCCACTTT CASSPPNQGNSPLHF
TRBJ1-5 14 TRBV2 TRBD1 - TGTGCCAGCAGTGAAAGGGACAGTCCTGGGCCCCAGCATTTT CASSERDSPGPQHF
TRBJ1-1 15 TRBV10-2 TRBD1 - TGCGCCAGCAGTGAGTCGGACAGGGCGGACACTGAAGCTTTCTTT CASSESDRADTEAFF
TRBJ2-5 13 TRBV7-2 - - TGTGCCAGCAGTCGACATAGACAAGAGACCCAGTACTTC CASSRHRQETQYF
TRBJ2-7 14 TRBV5-1 - - TGCGCCAGCAGCGCCGAAGGGGGTTTTTACGAGCAGTACTTC CASSAEGGFYEQYF
TRBJ2-6 16 TRBV4-1 - - TGCGCCAGCAGAGGGCAGGGTCGCACTGGGGCCAACGTCCTGACTTTC CASRGQGRTGANVLTF
TRBJ1-1 14 TRBV7-2 - - TGTGCCAGCAGCTTATCCACAGGGAACACTGAAGCTTTCTTT CASSLSTGNTEAFF
TRBJ2-6 15 TRBV7-2 - - TGTGCCAGCAGCTTAGTGCAGGCTGGGGCCAACGTCCTGACTTTC CASSLVQAGANVLTF
TRBJ1-2 12 TRBV15 - - TGTGCCACCAGGGACGGCCTCGGGAGCTACACCTTC CATRDGLGSYTF
TRBJ1-5 13 TRBV10-3 TRBD1 many TGTGCCACACAGGGGGGCAGCAATCAGCCCCAGCATTTT CATQGGSNQPQHF
TRBJ1-2 17 TRBV7-8 - - TGTGCCAGCAGCATCGTTCTACAGGTCCAAAGCAACTATGGCTACACCTTC CASSIVLQVQSNYGYTF
TRBJ2-7 15 TRBV5-1 TRBD1 - TGCGCCGCCCGGACCGGGACAGGGAATATCTACGAGCAGTACTTC CAARTGTGNIYEQYF
TRBJ2-5 15 TRBV7-2 TRBD2 - TGTGCCAGCAGCTCCAGCGGGGGGTACCAAGAGACCCAGTACTTC CASSSSGGYQETQYF
TRBJ1-5 15 TRBV6-6 TRBD1 few TGTGCCAGCAGTGTCCCGGGACAGGGGTTTCAGCCCCAGCATTTT CASSVPGQGFQPQHF
TRBJ1-1 15 TRBV2 TRBD1 - TGTGCCAGCAGTGCCCGCGGGACAGTGAACACTGAAGCTTTCTTT CASSARGTVNTEAFF
TRBJ2-5 18 TRBV7-6 TRBD2 - TGTGCCAGCAGCTCCAGGACTAGCGTTTGGGTCAAAATAGAGACCCAGTACTTC CASSSRTSVWVKIETQYF
TRBJ1-1 14 TRBV5-6 - - TGTGCCAGCAGCTTTGCGGACAGCTACACTGAAGCTTTCTTT CASSFADSYTEAFF
TRBJ2-6 18 TRBV12-2 - - TGCAAGTCGCTTTTAGCGGGCTCCACACAAAGTCGGGCCAACGTCCTGACTTTC CKSLLAGSTQSRANVLTF
TRBJ1-2 13 TRBV5-6 - - TGTGCCAGCAGCTCCGGACAGACCTATGGCTACACCTTC CASSSGQTYGYTF
TRBJ2-7 15 TRBV19 TRBD2 - TGTGCCAGTAGTCCGGGACTAGCGGGGGGCTACGAGCAGTACTTC CASSPGLAGGYEQYF
TRBJ1-4 13 TRBV10-1 - - TGCGCCAGCAGCCCAGGGCGCGGTGAAAAACTGTTTTTT CASSPGRGEKLFF
TRBJ1-6 13 TRBV6-5 - - TGTGCCAGCACGGGGCAGGGAGGCTCACCCCTCCACTTT CASTGQGGSPLHF
TRBJ1-1 15 TRBV2 - - TGTGTCAGCAGAGAAATTGGACAGAAGAACACTGAAGCTTTCTTT CVSREIGQKNTEAFF
TRBJ1-5 15 TRBV4-1 - - TGCGCCAGCAGATTTGACAGGTATAGCAATCAGCCCCAGCATTTT CASRFDRYSNQPQHF
TRBJ2-5 16 TRBV6-6 - - TGTGCCAGCAGTAGACGACAGGCACGGAATCAAGAGACCCAGTACTTC CASSRRQARNQETQYF
TRBJ1-1 14 TRBV6-5 - - TGTGCCAGCAGGACCGATGAGGGAAACACTGAAGCTTTCTTT CASRTDEGNTEAFF
TRBJ1-1 14 TRBV19 - - TGTGCCAGTAGATCCCAAACCACGCGTGGTGAAGCTTTCTTT CASRSQTTRGEAFF
TRBJ1-1 14 TRBV6-1 TRBD1 - TGTGCCAGCAGTGGATGGGACAGGGACCCTGAAGCTTTCTTT CASSGWDRDPEAFF
TRBJ2-1 14 TRBV6-5 - - TGTGCCAGCAGGCCCAGGGGCTTTGGAAATGAGCAGTTCTTC CASRPRGFGNEQFF
TRBJ1-1 17 TRBV11-2 - - TGTGCCAGCAGCTTAACAGGGTCAGCAATCCAGTTCACTGAAGCTTTCTTT CASSLTGSAIQFTEAFF